What follows are 12 T cell receptor beta chains derived from one specimen sequenced in a study of early T cells in non-severe SARS-CoV-2 infection. One entry per CDR3 protein results from TCRdb running MiXCR on the 5' RACE reads. This sample has under 30,000 distinct CDR3 sequences, with 4.5% found just once. The sequencing sample was made of whole blood. The receptors stem from an adult who was a healthcare worker with PCR-confirmed SARS-CoV-2 infection or an uninfected control (not recorded which).

The table lists this clonotype with many counts. This chain joins TRBV20-1 and TRBJ1-6; D unclear. The V gene lost 3 bases and the J gene lost 8 bases, with 14 bases spanning the gap. The CDR3 runs 14 residues. Germline V gene sequence: CDR1 DFQATT, CDR2 SNEGSKA (reference sequence). As DNA, the CDR3 is TGCAGTGCTAGTGGCGGCGGCGGGGATTCACCCCTCCACTTT. Residues: CSASGGGGDSPLHF.

This sequence joins TRBV7-9 and TRBJ1-1, with D tentatively TRBD1 (5 bases). The CDR3 is made up of 13 amino acids. V gave up 5 bases and J gave up 7 bases, with 14 bases separating them. Germline V gene sequence: CDR1 SEHNR, CDR2 FQNEAQ (reference sequence). This CDR3 is CASSRRGSDEAFF. The DNA for the CDR3 is TGTGCCAGCAGCCGAAGGGGATCGGATGAAGCTTTCTTT. Together with reference TRBV7-9 and TRBJ1-1, the CDR3 gives the full variable domain: DTGVSQNPRHKITKRGQNVTFRCDPISEHNRLYWYRQTLGQGPEFLTYFQNEAQLEKSRLLSDRFSAERPKGSFSTLEIQRTEQGDSAMYLCASSRRGSDEAFFGQGTRLTVV.

The sample holds many counts of this clonotype. The chain has TRBV5-5 and TRBJ2-2; 8 nucleotides align to TRBD2. This CDR3 has 16 amino acids. CDR1 and CDR2 from the germline V gene are SGHKS and YYEKEE (reference sequence). V shed 1 base and J 7 bases; nucleotides not matched to a gene: 9. The CDR3 here is CASSLKLAGYFGELFF. For the CDR3, the DNA is TGTGCCAGCAGCTTGAAATTAGCGGGATATTTCGGGGAGCTGTTTTTT.

This clonotype was observed many times. The chain recombines TRBV7-2 with TRBJ1-2; D not certain. Trimming left V 1 base short and J 6 bases short, with 15 bases between. Germline CDR1 reads SGHTA; CDR2 reads FQGNSA. This CDR3 is built from 15 residues. The CDR3 DNA reads as TGTGCCAGCAGCTTAGAGTCTTGGGGATCTGATGGCTACACCTTC. Its protein is CASSLESWGSDGYTF.

The chain joins TRBV6-6 to TRBJ1-2; D not certain. Trimming took 5 bases from V and 4 from J, leaving 8 bases between them. Germline loops: CDR1 MNHNY, CDR2 SVGAGI (reference sequence). This CDR3 is built from 12 residues. The CDR3 protein is CASSRTAYGYTF. As DNA, the CDR3 is TGTGCCAGCAGTAGGACGGCCTATGGCTACACCTTC.

This clonotype occurred many times. This chain uses TRBV11-2 with TRBJ2-1, with D tentatively TRBD2 (5 bases). The CDR3 extends over 15 amino acids. V was clipped by 1 base and J by 8 bases, with 15 bases between them. Germline CDR1 is SGHAT and CDR2 is FQNNGV. This CDR3 is CASSLVPPSSHEQFF. The CDR3 region has the DNA TGTGCCAGCAGCTTAGTACCCCCTAGCTCCCATGAGCAGTTCTTC.

This clonotype has just a few counts. The chain has TRBV3-1 and TRBJ2-7; D is unresolved. V dropped 1 base and J dropped 0 bases, with 7 bases sitting between them. The CDR3 is 14 amino acids. The germline V gene encodes CDR1 LGHDT and CDR2 YNNKEL (reference sequence). DNA for the CDR3: TGTGCCAGCAGCCAAGCTAGGAGCTCCTACGAGCAGTACTTC. As protein: CASSQARSSYEQYF.

As regards this clonotype: Given a much more abundant clone one base away, this may be a read error. The V and J genes are TRBV7-2 and TRBJ2-5; TRBD1 or TRBD2 may be the D gene (5 bases each). The CDR3 length is 16 residues. CDR1 is SGHTA and CDR2 is FQGNSA in the germline V gene. Trimming took 0 bases from V and 1 from J, leaving 12 bases between them. The CDR3 DNA reads as TGTGCCAGCAGCTTAGCCGGGCAGGGAGTCCAAGAGACCCAGTACTTC. It codes for CASSLAGQGVQETQYF.

Many counts were recorded for this clonotype. J is TRBJ1-5 and V is TRBV20-1; TRBD1 matches at 7 bases. Germline values: CDR1 DFQATT, CDR2 SNEGSKA (reference sequence). This CDR3 region has 16 residues. V trimming: 3 bases; J trimming: 1 base; junction bases outside the gene matches: 9. CDR3 amino acids: CSASPGGAGSNQPQHF. The CDR3 nucleotides are TGCAGTGCTAGTCCAGGGGGGGCGGGCAGCAATCAGCCCCAGCATTTT.

The table lists this clonotype with a few counts. The genes are TRBV5-1 and TRBJ2-2; the D gene is possibly TRBD2 (5 bases). V lost 4 bases to trimming and J lost 4 bases, with 14 bases between them. The CDR3 sequence is 15 residues long. In germline, CDR1 is SGHRS, CDR2 YFSETQ. CDR3 DNA sequence: TGCGCCAGCAGCCGGATTATGAGCGGCACCGGGGAGCTGTTTTTT. Protein product: CASSRIMSGTGELFF.

This clonotype was counted many times. The chain links TRBV30 to TRBJ1-6; possibly TRBD1 for D (6 bases). The germline V and J ends were trimmed by 8 bases and 6 bases, with 17 bases remaining between them. Germline V gene sequence: CDR1 GTSNPN, CDR2 SVGIG (reference sequence). This CDR3 has 14 residues. Here the CDR3 DNA reads TGTGCCACCGAGGGGGGGGGCGGTAATTCACCCCTCCACTTT. Residues: CATEGGGGNSPLHF. The full variable domain, its missing parts supplied by reference TRBV30 and TRBJ1-6, is SQTIHQWPATLVQPVGSPLSLECTVEGTSNPNLYWYRQAAGRGLQLLFYSVGIGQISSEVPQNLSASRPQDRQFILSSKKLLLSDSGFYLCATEGGGGNSPLHFGNGTRLTVT.

The gene calls are TRBV10-3 and TRBJ1-6, with a tentative D call TRBD1 (6 bases). CDR1 and CDR2 (germline): ENHRY, SYGVKD. The CDR3 consists of 13 residues. Trimming removed 9 bases from V and 6 bases from J, with 12 bases in between. CDR3 loop: CAMRGGLNSPLHF. The CDR3 DNA is TGTGCCATGCGCGGGGGGCTTAATTCACCCCTCCACTTT.